The 2 T cell receptor beta chains given below trace back to one sample, sequenced in a study of technical replicates of blood from several donors listed by TCRdb under 2017. Receptor amplification or capture employed the immunoSEQ multiplex PCR assay. In its TCRdb copy, this immuneACCESS table keeps in-frame sequences only and misses some clones. Where compared with another copy, unresolved V genes explain less than half of these, and the others have no known cause. The sample contains around 70,000 clones, approximately 95% of them found a single time. The ten largest clones capture 0.25% of the sample. The source material was T cells isolated from PBMCs. Every receptor here comes from a human donor in good health.

J is TRBJ2-5 and V is TRBV2; D gene unclear. Germline CDR1 SNHLY, CDR2 FYNNEI. The length of the CDR3 is 11 residues. V was trimmed by 4 bases and J by 5 bases, leaving 5 bases between them. The CDR3 DNA sequence: TGTGCCAGCAGTGTCCTCGAGACCCAGTACTTC. Translation gives CASSVLETQYF.

The CDR3 loop is CASTGTGRTDTQYF. The DNA for the CDR3 is TGCGCCAGCACCGGGACAGGGCGCACAGATACGCAGTATTTT. The rearrangement links TRBV5-1 to TRBJ2-3, with 9 positions matching TRBD1. The CDR3 covers 14 residues. Germline V gene sequence: CDR1 SGHRS, CDR2 YFSETQ. Trimming cost V 6 bases and J 1 base; bases outside gene matches: 3.